Below, 22 T cell receptor beta chains from the same sample are listed, as sequenced in a study of technical replicates of blood from a few donors. Sequencing used immunoSEQ multiplex PCR; TCRdb keeps in-frame clones, though not all of them. The repertoire holds 15,000 to 20,000 clones, around nine tenths seen once, with 9% to 15% in the top ten. What was sequenced was PBMCs. All receptors derive from a human donor in good health.

The chain recombines TRBV11-3 with TRBJ2-1; maybe TRBD2 (8 bases). V lost 5 bases to trimming and J lost 7 bases, with 15 bases between them. Germline V gene sequence: CDR1 SGHNT, CDR2 YENEEA. This CDR3 has 14 amino acids. In nucleotides, the CDR3 is TGTGCCAGCAGCCCCCGGGAGGGGGCGAATGAGCAGTTCTTC. This sequence encodes CASSPREGANEQFF.

The rearrangement links TRBV19 to TRBJ1-2; 7 positions match TRBD1. CDR1 is LNHDA, CDR2 SQIVND, per germline (reference sequence). This CDR3 is built from 13 residues. The junction had 6 bases not matched to a gene; V was cut back by 5 bases and J by 6 bases. The CDR3 is CASSSFDRDGYTF. As DNA, the CDR3 is TGTGCCAGTAGTTCCTTCGACAGGGATGGCTACACCTTC.

The genes are TRBV18 and TRBJ1-3; a possible D gene is TRBD1 (5 bases). Germline V gene lookup returns CDR1 KGHSH and CDR2 LQKENI. V lost 3 bases and J lost 2, with 11 bases in between. There are 15 residues in the CDR3. CDR3 DNA sequence: TGTGCCAGCTCACCTTCAGGGCGGACTGGAAACACCATATATTTT. Its translation is CASSPSGRTGNTIYF.

The chain has TRBV11-1 and TRBJ2-2; TRBD2 agrees at 9 bases. The CDR3 consists of 16 residues. Looked up from germline, CDR1 is SGHAT and CDR2 is FQDESV (reference sequence). The junction had 8 bases not matched to a gene; V was cut back by 6 bases and J by 3 bases. The CDR3 DNA reads as TGTGCCAGCAGGCGTCTAGCGGGAATGGACACCGGGGAGCTGTTTTTT. This codes for CASRRLAGMDTGELFF. The variable domain in full, with the rest retrieved from reference TRBV11-1 and TRBJ2-2, is EAEVAQSPRYKITEKSQAVAFWCDPISGHATLYWYRQILGQGPELLVQFQDESVVDDSQLPKDRFSAERLKGVDSTLKIQPAELGDSAMYLCASRRLAGMDTGELFFGEGSRLTVL.

The chain carries TRBV5-1 and TRBJ2-7; 11 nucleotides line up with TRBD2. Unmatched junction bases numbered 2, after V lost 0 bases and J lost 3 bases. The CDR3 has 15 amino acids. Germline assignment: CDR1 SGHRS and CDR2 YFSETQ. CDR3 sequence reads: CASSLGLAGIYEQYF. DNA of the CDR3: TGCGCCAGCAGCTTGGGACTAGCGGGAATCTACGAGCAGTACTTC.

The chain carries TRBV15 and TRBJ1-1; D unresolved. The CDR3 totals 18 residues. The V gene's germline CDR1 is LNHNV and CDR2 YYDKDF (reference sequence). V was cut by 0 bases and J by 0 bases, with 17 bases left in between. CDR3 region: CATSRDTWPHLMNTEAFF. In DNA, the CDR3 is TGTGCCACCAGCAGAGATACGTGGCCTCACCTCATGAACACTGAAGCTTTCTTT.

The V gene is TRBV19, the J gene TRBJ1-5, with 8 bases that match TRBD1. This CDR3 has 15 residues. J was trimmed by 4 bases and V by 5 bases; bases with no gene match: 7. The V gene's germline CDR1 is LNHDA and CDR2 SQIVND (reference sequence). The CDR3 reads CASSWAGGINQPQHF. DNA of the CDR3: TGTGCCAGTAGTTGGGCAGGGGGCATTAATCAGCCCCAGCATTTT.

The chain has TRBV7-2 and TRBJ2-2; 9 nucleotides agree with TRBD2. Germline assignment: CDR1 SGHTA and CDR2 FQGNSA. The J segment lost 3 bases and the V segment lost 1 base, leaving 3 bases of the junction unmatched. The CDR3 loop spans 16 amino acids. The CDR3 DNA follows: TGTGCCAGCAGCTTAGGTTCTAGCGGGGACACCGGGGAGCTGTTTTTT. Protein sequence: CASSLGSSGDTGELFF.

V is TRBV5-4 and J is TRBJ2-7; 11 bases agree with TRBD2. Germline V gives CDR1 SGHNT, CDR2 YYREEE (reference sequence). V shed 0 bases, J shed 5 bases, and the junction held 4 bases outside the gene matches. This CDR3 is 15 amino acids long. This CDR3 is CASSLDTSGRNEQYF. CDR3 in DNA: TGTGCCAGCAGCTTGGATACTAGCGGGAGAAACGAGCAGTACTTC.

The gene calls are TRBV18 and TRBJ2-7; possibly TRBD1 for D (5 bases). Looked up from germline, CDR1 is KGHSH and CDR2 is LQKENI. The CDR3 contains 13 residues. Trimming took off 6 bases at V and 2 bases at J, with 11 bases between the two ends. The CDR3 coding sequence is TGTGCCAGCTCTTTGGACATAGCCTACGAGCAGTACTTC. Translating it yields CASSLDIAYEQYF.

This sequence joins TRBV5-1 and TRBJ2-5; 10 bases align to TRBD1. The V segment lost 4 bases and the J segment 5 bases; nucleotides outside the gene matches: 11. Germline V lookup: CDR1 SGHRS, CDR2 YFSETQ. CDR3 size: 16 residues. Here the CDR3 reads CASSTRTGGGSETQYF. For the CDR3, the DNA is TGCGCCAGCAGCACCCGGACAGGGGGAGGCTCGGAGACCCAGTACTTC.

The chain is built from TRBV15 and TRBJ2-7; 10 nucleotides align to TRBD2. CDR1 and CDR2 (germline): LNHNV, YYDKDF (reference sequence). CDR3 length: 17 amino acids. The ends lost 0 bases at V and 2 bases at J; junction bases unmatched: 7. The CDR3: CATSRDRPSGRAYEQYF. The CDR3 region has the DNA TGTGCCACCAGCAGAGATCGTCCCAGCGGGAGGGCCTACGAGCAGTACTTC. Together with reference TRBV15 and TRBJ2-7, the CDR3 gives the full variable domain: DAMVIQNPRYQVTQFGKPVTLSCSQTLNHNVMYWYQQKSSQAPKLLFHYYDKDFNNEADTPDNFQSRRPNTSFCFLDIRSPGLGDTAMYLCATSRDRPSGRAYEQYFGPGTRLTVT.

The V gene is TRBV2, the J gene TRBJ2-2; D perhaps matches TRBD2 (5 bases). V was cut by 7 bases and J by 10 bases, with 10 bases left in between. This CDR3 has 11 amino acids. Germline V gives CDR1 SNHLY, CDR2 FYNNEI. The CDR3 here is CASTARAELFF. CDR3 in DNA: TGTGCCAGCACCGCGAGGGCGGAGCTGTTTTTT.

The V and J genes are TRBV1 and TRBJ2-3; the tabulated D call, TRBD2, remains unverified against the DNA. TRBV1 is noted as a pseudogene. CDR3 length: 15 residues. DNA of the CDR3: TGCACCAGCAGCCGGGCGGGATTGCACACAGATACGCAGTATTTT. This encodes CTSSRAGLHTDTQYF.

This clone has only a few counts. The chain is built from TRBV18 and TRBJ2-2; TRBD1 aligns across 10 bases. The CDR3 consists of 17 residues. Germline V gene data show CDR1 as KGHSH and CDR2 as LQKENI. With 3 bases clipped from V and 1 base from J, the junction kept 5 bases outside the gene matches. CDR3 amino acids: CASSPPGQGLNTGELFF. The CDR3 DNA sequence: TGTGCCAGCTCACCCCCGGGACAGGGGTTGAACACCGGGGAGCTGTTTTTT.

This rearrangement joins TRBV19 to TRBJ2-3, with TRBD2 matching over 12 bases. The germline V gene encodes CDR1 LNHDA and CDR2 SQIVND (reference sequence). CDR3 size: 15 residues. The V and J ends lost 5 bases and 8 bases, in that order; junction bases with no gene match: 8. The CDR3 DNA follows: TGTGCCAGTAGTGCGGGACTAGCGGGCCCTATTACGCAGTATTTT. Its protein product is CASSAGLAGPITQYF.

This chain connects TRBV11-2 to TRBJ2-1; 9 positions match TRBD2. The CDR3 is 17 amino acids. The junction had 13 bases not matched to a gene; V was cut back by 5 bases and J by 5 bases. Germline CDR1 SGHAT, CDR2 FQNNGV. This CDR3 reads CASSHLERTSAHNEQFF. CDR3 nucleotides: TGTGCCAGCAGCCATTTAGAAAGGACTAGCGCCCACAATGAGCAGTTCTTC.

This clone is a singleton in its sample. The rearrangement links TRBV6-1 to TRBJ2-3, with 8 bases identical to TRBD1. CDR3 size: 15 residues. Germline V gene sequence: CDR1 MNHNS, CDR2 SASEGT. After removal of 2 bases from V and 5 bases from J, the junction contained 6 bases not matched to a gene. CDR3 sequence: CASSEQGTGLDTQYF. In DNA form, the CDR3 reads TGTGCCAGCAGTGAACAAGGGACAGGCTTAGATACGCAGTATTTT.

This clone was seen just once. This chain joins TRBV14 and TRBJ2-7, with D perhaps TRBD2 (6 bases). The CDR3 consists of 15 residues. With 3 bases removed from V and 6 bases from J, the gap between germline ends came to 18 bases. CDR1 and CDR2 from the germline V gene are SGHDN and FVKESK. CDR3 DNA sequence: TGTGCCAGCAGCCATGGAGGAGGGATAGATGGCGAGCAGTACTTC. As protein: CASSHGGGIDGEQYF.

This clone was seen once. Here the CDR3 DNA reads TGTGCCAGCAGATCAACAGGGTTGACAGAGACCCAGTACTTC. This sequence encodes CASRSTGLTETQYF. The chain employs TRBV6-5 and TRBJ2-5; weak D call: TRBD1 (6 bases). This CDR3 spans 14 amino acids. Germline values: CDR1 MNHEY, CDR2 SVGAGI. The V end lost 6 bases, the J end lost 4 bases, and 15 bases lay between the germline ends.

The rearrangement links TRBV18 to TRBJ2-3; 8 bases are a match to TRBD2. The CDR3 has 16 amino acids. With V trimmed by 5 bases and J by 6 bases, 13 bases remained unmatched. Germline CDR1 is KGHSH and CDR2 is LQKENI. The CDR3 loop is CASSSDYAGGGDTQYF. DNA of the CDR3: TGTGCCAGCTCATCAGACTACGCGGGAGGAGGTGATACGCAGTATTTT. Combining the CDR3 with reference TRBV18 and TRBJ2-3 gives the whole variable domain NAGVMQNPRHLVRRRGQEARLRCSPMKGHSHVYWYRQLPEEGLKFMVYLQKENIIDESGMPKERFSAEFPKEGPSILRIQQVVRGDSAAYFCASSSDYAGGGDTQYFGPGTRLTVL.

The chain is built from TRBV5-1 and TRBJ2-3; 11 bases line up with TRBD2. The CDR3 sequence is 16 residues long. The germline V gene has CDR1 SGHRS and CDR2 YFSETQ. V gave up 3 bases and J gave up 2 bases; unmatched junction bases: 5. CDR3 sequence (DNA): TGCGCCAGCAGCTCGACTAGCGGGGCCGACACAGATACGCAGTATTTT. Amino acids: CASSSTSGADTDTQYF.